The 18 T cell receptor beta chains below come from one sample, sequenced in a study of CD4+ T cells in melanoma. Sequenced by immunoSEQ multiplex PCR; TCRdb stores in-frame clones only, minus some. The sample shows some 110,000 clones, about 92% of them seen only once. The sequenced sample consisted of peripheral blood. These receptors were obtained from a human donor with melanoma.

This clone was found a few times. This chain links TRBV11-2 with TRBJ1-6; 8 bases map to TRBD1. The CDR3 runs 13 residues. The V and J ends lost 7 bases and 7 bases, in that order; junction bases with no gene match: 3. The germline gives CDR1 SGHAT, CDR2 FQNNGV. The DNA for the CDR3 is TGTGCCAGCACGGGACAGGTCAATTCACCCCTCCACTTT. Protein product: CASTGQVNSPLHF.

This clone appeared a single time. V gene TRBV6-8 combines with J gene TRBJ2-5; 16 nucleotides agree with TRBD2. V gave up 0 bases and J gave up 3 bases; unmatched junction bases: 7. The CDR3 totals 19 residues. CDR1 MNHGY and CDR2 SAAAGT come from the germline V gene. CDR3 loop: CASSYSSGTSGGAEETQYF. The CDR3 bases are TGTGCCAGCAGTTACTCGAGCGGGACTAGCGGGGGGGCGGAAGAGACCCAGTACTTC.

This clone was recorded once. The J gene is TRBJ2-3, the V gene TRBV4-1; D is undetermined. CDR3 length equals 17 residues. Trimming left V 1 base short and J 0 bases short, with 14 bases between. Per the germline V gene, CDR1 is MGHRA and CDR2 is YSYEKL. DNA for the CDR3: TGCGCCAGCAGCCAAGTTGGCGGCAGCTTTAGCACAGATACGCAGTATTTT. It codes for CASSQVGGSFSTDTQYF.

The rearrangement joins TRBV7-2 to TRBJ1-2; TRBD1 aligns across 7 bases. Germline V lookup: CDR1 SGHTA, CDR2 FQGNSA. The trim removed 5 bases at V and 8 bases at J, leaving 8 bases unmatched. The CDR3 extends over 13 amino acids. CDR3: CASSPTTGTGYTF. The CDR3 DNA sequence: TGTGCCAGCAGCCCGACGACAGGGACGGGCTACACCTTC.

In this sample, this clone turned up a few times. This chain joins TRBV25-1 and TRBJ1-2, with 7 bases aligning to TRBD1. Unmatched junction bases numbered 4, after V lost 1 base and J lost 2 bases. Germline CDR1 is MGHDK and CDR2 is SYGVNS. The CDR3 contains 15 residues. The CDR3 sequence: CASSEWDSWNYGYTF. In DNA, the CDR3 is TGTGCCAGCAGTGAATGGGACAGTTGGAACTATGGCTACACCTTC.

The CDR3 protein is CASSDRGNEQFF. CDR3 nucleotide sequence: TGTGCCAGCAGTGATAGGGGGAATGAGCAGTTCTTC. V gene TRBV2 combines with J gene TRBJ2-1; weak D call: TRBD1 (6 bases). The CDR3 totals 12 residues. The germline V and J ends were trimmed by 3 bases and 7 bases, with 7 bases remaining between them. The V gene's germline CDR1 is SNHLY and CDR2 FYNNEI.

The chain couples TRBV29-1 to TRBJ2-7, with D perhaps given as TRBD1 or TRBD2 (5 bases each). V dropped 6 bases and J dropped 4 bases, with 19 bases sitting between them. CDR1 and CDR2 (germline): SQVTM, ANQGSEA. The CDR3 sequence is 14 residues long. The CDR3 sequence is CSVPVEGQRYEQYF. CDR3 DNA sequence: TGCAGCGTCCCGGTAGAGGGGCAGCGGTACGAGCAGTACTTC.

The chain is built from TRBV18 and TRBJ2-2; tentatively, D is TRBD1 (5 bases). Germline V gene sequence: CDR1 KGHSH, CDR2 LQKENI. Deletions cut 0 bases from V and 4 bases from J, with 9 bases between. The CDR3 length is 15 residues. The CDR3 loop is CASSPPKGLTGELFF. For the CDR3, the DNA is TGTGCCAGCTCACCACCGAAGGGGCTCACCGGGGAGCTGTTTTTT. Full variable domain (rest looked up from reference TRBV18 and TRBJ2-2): NAGVMQNPRHLVRRRGQEARLRCSPMKGHSHVYWYRQLPEEGLKFMVYLQKENIIDESGMPKERFSAEFPKEGPSILRIQQVVRGDSAAYFCASSPPKGLTGELFFGEGSRLTVL.

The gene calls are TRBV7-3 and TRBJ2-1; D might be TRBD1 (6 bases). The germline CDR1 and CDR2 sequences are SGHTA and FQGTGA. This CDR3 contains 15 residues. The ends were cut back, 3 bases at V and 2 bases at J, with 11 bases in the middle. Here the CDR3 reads CASSLDSTTYNEQFF. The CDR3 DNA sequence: TGTGCCAGCAGCTTGGACAGCACGACCTACAATGAGCAGTTCTTC.

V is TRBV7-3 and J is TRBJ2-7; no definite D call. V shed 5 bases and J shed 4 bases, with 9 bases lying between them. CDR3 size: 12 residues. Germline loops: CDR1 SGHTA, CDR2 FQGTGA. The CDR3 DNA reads TGTGCCAGCAGCCCAAACGAGTACGAGCAGTACTTC. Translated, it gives CASSPNEYEQYF.

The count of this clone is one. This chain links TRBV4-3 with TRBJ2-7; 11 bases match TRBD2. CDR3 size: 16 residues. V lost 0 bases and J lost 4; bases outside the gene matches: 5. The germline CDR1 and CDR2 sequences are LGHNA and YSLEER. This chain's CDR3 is CASSQDMSSGRYEQYF. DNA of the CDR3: TGCGCCAGCAGCCAAGATATGTCTAGCGGGAGGTACGAGCAGTACTTC.

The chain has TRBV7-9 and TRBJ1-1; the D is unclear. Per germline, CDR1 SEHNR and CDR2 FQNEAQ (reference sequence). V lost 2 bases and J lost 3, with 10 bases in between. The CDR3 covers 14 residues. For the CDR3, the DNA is TGTGCCAGCAGCTTACGAACGGCGGACACTGAAGCTTTCTTT. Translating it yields CASSLRTADTEAFF.

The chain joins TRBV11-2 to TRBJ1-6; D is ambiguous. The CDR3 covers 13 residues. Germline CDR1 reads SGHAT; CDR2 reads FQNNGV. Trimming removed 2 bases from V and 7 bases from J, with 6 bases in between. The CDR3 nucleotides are TGTGCCAGCAGCTTATCGGGGAATTCACCCCTCCACTTT. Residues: CASSLSGNSPLHF.

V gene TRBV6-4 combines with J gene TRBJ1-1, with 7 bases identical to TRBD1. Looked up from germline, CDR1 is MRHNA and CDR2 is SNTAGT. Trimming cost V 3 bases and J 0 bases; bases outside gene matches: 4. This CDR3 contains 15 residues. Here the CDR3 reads CASSERQGLNTEAFF. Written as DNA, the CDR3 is TGTGCCAGCAGTGAACGACAGGGCCTGAACACTGAAGCTTTCTTT.

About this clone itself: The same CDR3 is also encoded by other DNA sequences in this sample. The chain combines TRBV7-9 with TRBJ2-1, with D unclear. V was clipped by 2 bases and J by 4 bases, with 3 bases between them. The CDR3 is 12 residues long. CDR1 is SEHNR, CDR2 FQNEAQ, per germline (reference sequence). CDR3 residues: CASSLSYNEQFF. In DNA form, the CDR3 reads TGTGCCAGCAGCTTAAGTTACAATGAGCAGTTCTTC.

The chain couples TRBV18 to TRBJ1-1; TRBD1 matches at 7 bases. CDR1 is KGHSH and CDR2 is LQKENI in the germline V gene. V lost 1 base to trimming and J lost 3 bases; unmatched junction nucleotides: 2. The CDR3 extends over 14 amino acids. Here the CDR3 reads CASSPQGADTEAFF. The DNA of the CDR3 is TGTGCCAGCTCACCACAGGGGGCGGACACTGAAGCTTTCTTT.

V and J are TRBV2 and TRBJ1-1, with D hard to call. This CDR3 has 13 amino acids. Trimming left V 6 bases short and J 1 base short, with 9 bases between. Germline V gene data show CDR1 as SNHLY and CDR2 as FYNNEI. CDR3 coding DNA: TGTGCCAGCAGAGTCGGACGGAACACTGAAGCTTTCTTT. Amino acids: CASRVGRNTEAFF.

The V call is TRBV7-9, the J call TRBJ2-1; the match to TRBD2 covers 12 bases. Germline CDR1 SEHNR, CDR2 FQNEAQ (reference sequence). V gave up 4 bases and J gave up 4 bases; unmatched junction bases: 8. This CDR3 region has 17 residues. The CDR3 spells CASSSYRLAGEYNEQFF. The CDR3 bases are TGTGCCAGCAGCTCATACCGACTAGCGGGAGAGTACAATGAGCAGTTCTTC. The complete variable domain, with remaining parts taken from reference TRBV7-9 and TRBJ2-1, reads DTGVSQNPRHKITKRGQNVTFRCDPISEHNRLYWYRQTLGQGPEFLTYFQNEAQLEKSRLLSDRFSAERPKGSFSTLEIQRTEQGDSAMYLCASSSYRLAGEYNEQFFGPGTRLTVL.